A single sample gave rise to the 28 T cell receptor beta chains below, sequenced in a study of T cells in Graves' hyperthyroidism and ophthalmopathy (dated by TCRdb to about 2019). The method behind the library was multiplex PCR. TCRdb lists the instrument as Illumina HiSeq 2000. The TCR beta CDR3 regions were amplified from RNA transcripts. For the first round of RT-PCR on the TCR CDR3, the HTBI primer set was used together with the Qiagen OneStep RT-PCR kit. TCRdb passed the public sequencing reads through fastp at Q25 and MiXCR, retaining productive beta sequences. Merged by CDR3 protein, the rows form single entries marked with the most common genes and DNA. The sample table holds fewer than 700,000 distinct CDR3 sequences, of which roughly 17% were seen once. The biggest ten clones account for 3.5% to 4% of the sample. Sequencing input: blood. The source is a woman aged 30 to 39 with Graves' hyperthyroidism.

This clonotype was counted between two and nine times. A much bigger clone sits one base away, suggesting this may be a read error. V gene TRBV28 combines with J gene TRBJ2-1; 7 bases are a match to TRBD1. The CDR3 has 15 amino acids. The germline V gene has CDR1 MDHEN and CDR2 SYDVKM. The CDR3 loop is CASKIQGRVGDEQLF. In DNA form, the CDR3 reads TGTGCCAGCAAGATACAGGGGAGAGTTGGCGATGAGCAGCTCTTC. Drawing the rest from reference TRBV28 and TRBJ2-1, the complete variable domain is DVKVTQSSRYLVKRTGEKVFLECVQDMDHENMFWYRQDPGLGLRLIYFSYDVKMKEKGDIPEGYSVSREKKERFSLILESASTNQTSMYLCASKIQGRVGDEQLFGPGTRLTVL.

V gene TRBV9 combines with J gene TRBJ2-7; tentative D call: TRBD1 (5 bases). CDR1 SGDLS and CDR2 YYNGEE come from the germline V gene. The V gene lost 0 bases and the J gene lost 6 bases, with 13 bases spanning the gap. The CDR3 spans 14 residues. The CDR3 reads CASSVGGHQGEQYF. The CDR3 nucleotides are TGTGCCAGCAGCGTAGGTGGCCATCAGGGCGAGCAGTACTTC.

This clonotype was recorded at least ten times. V is TRBV7-2 and J is TRBJ2-1, with 7 bases lining up with TRBD1. The CDR3 is made up of 16 amino acids. V lost 0 bases to trimming and J lost 8 bases; unmatched junction nucleotides: 10. The germline V gene has CDR1 SGHTA and CDR2 FQGNSA. The CDR3 protein is CASSLAGNRGTDEQFF. The CDR3 DNA sequence: TGTGCCAGCAGCTTAGCGGGTAACAGGGGAACGGATGAGCAGTTCTTC.

The sample holds a few counts of this clonotype. A much larger clone is a single base away; this may be a read error. The chain carries TRBV18 and TRBJ2-7; 7 nucleotides agree with TRBD1. CDR3 length: 14 residues. Germline lookup yields CDR1 KGHSH and CDR2 LQKENI. CDR3: CAGSPPGQPYEQYF. In nucleotides, the CDR3 is TGTGCCGGCTCACCACCGGGACAGCCCTACGAGCAGTACTTC.

In this sample, this clonotype turned up many times. DNA for the CDR3: TGTGCCAGCACCCTCCATGGGGGCTATGGCTACACCTTC. Translating gives CASTLHGGYGYTF. The chain has TRBV28 and TRBJ1-2; D might be TRBD1 (5 bases). In germline, CDR1 is MDHEN, CDR2 SYDVKM. This CDR3 has 13 residues. V gave up 7 bases and J gave up 4 bases, with 13 bases separating them.

The V gene is TRBV20-1, the J gene TRBJ1-3; no clear D. The CDR3 covers 15 residues. Trimming cost V 6 bases and J 0 bases, with 15 bases left between them. Germline loops: CDR1 DFQATT, CDR2 SNEGSKA (reference sequence). The CDR3 loop reads CSAEKGAGSGNTIYF. CDR3 nucleotides: TGCAGTGCCGAAAAGGGTGCGGGCTCTGGAAACACCATATATTTT.

The chain combines TRBV29-1 with TRBJ2-5; 7 bases agree with TRBD2. This CDR3 spans 15 amino acids. Germline V gives CDR1 SQVTM, CDR2 ANQGSEA. With V trimmed by 1 base and J by 1 base, 6 bases remained unmatched. CDR3 sequence reads: CSVEAWGRGQETQYF. Written as DNA, the CDR3 is TGCAGCGTTGAAGCGTGGGGGAGGGGCCAAGAGACCCAGTACTTC.

The sample holds a few counts of this clonotype. This chain uses TRBV7-8 with TRBJ2-3; perhaps D is TRBD1 or TRBD2 (5 bases each). Germline V gene data show CDR1 as SGHVS and CDR2 as FQNEAQ. This CDR3 contains 12 residues. Trimming pared 5 bases from V and 9 bases from J, leaving 12 bases between. CDR3 protein: CASSPRGPTQYF. In nucleotides, the CDR3 is TGTGCCAGCAGCCCCCGGGGCCCGACGCAGTATTTT.

This clonotype was found many times. V is TRBV6-1 and J is TRBJ1-2; 8 bases are a match to TRBD1. V was pared by 7 bases and J by 7 bases, with 5 bases of the junction left unmatched. The length of the CDR3 is 12 residues. Germline-derived CDR1 and CDR2 are MNHNS and SASEGT. Here the CDR3 reads CASTGGTGGYTF. The CDR3 DNA reads as TGTGCCAGCACCGGGGGGACAGGTGGCTACACCTTC.

This clonotype occurred a few times. The chain is built from TRBV4-1 and TRBJ2-1; 8 bases align to TRBD2. Germline CDR1 reads MGHRA; CDR2 reads YSYEKL. This CDR3 spans 15 amino acids. The V and J ends lost 4 bases and 8 bases, in that order; junction bases with no gene match: 10. CDR3 DNA sequence: TGCGCCAGCAGCCTTAGCGGGATAGGTAGGGATGAGCAGTTCTTC. It specifies CASSLSGIGRDEQFF.

The chain has TRBV9 and TRBJ2-3; no definite D call. Germline V CDR1 and CDR2: SGDLS, YYNGEE. The V end was cut by 0 bases, the J end by 0 bases, with 5 bases between. CDR3 size: 14 residues. CDR3 loop: CASSVVVSTDTQYF. The CDR3, as DNA: TGTGCCAGCAGCGTAGTTGTTAGCACAGATACGCAGTATTTT.

This clonotype came up a few times. This chain joins TRBV5-5 and TRBJ1-1, with 9 bases aligning to TRBD1. This CDR3 comprises 15 residues. Looked up from germline, CDR1 is SGHKS and CDR2 is YYEKEE (reference sequence). Trimming cost V 2 bases and J 1 base; bases outside gene matches: 3. The chain's CDR3 is CASSFGTGRNTEAFF. The CDR3, as DNA: TGTGCCAGCAGCTTCGGGACAGGGAGGAACACTGAAGCTTTCTTT.

This clonotype was found many times. CDR3 DNA: TGTGCCAGCAGTTTATCGGCTGCCGGAAAGCAGTACTTC. As protein: CASSLSAAGKQYF. This chain joins TRBV27 and TRBJ2-7; no clear D gene. CDR1 is MNHEY, CDR2 SMNVEV, per germline (reference sequence). V was trimmed by 0 bases and J by 8 bases, leaving 11 bases between them. This CDR3 region has 13 residues.

This clonotype was picked up many times. One junction end disagrees with the germline gene, perhaps due to a read error. V is TRBV7-6 and J is TRBJ2-1; weak D call: TRBD2 (6 bases). CDR1 and CDR2 (germline): SGHVS, FNYEAQ. The CDR3 totals 13 residues. CDR3 nucleotides: TGTGCCAGCAGCATAGCGGTTTACAATGAGCAGTTCTTC. Its translation: CASSIAVYNEQFF.

In this sample, this clonotype turned up a few times. The rearrangement uses TRBV7-8 and TRBJ1-6; possibly TRBD1 for D (5 bases). The CDR3 runs to 16 residues. Germline V CDR1 and CDR2: SGHVS, FQNEAQ. V gave up 1 base and J gave up 2 bases, with 9 bases separating them. CDR3: CASSLVQQAYNSPLHF. The CDR3 coding sequence is TGTGCCAGCAGCTTAGTACAACAGGCCTATAATTCACCCCTCCACTTT.

This clonotype appeared a few times. The V call is TRBV10-3, the J call TRBJ2-1; 9 bases map to TRBD1. The CDR3 covers 15 residues. Germline V gene sequence: CDR1 ENHRY, CDR2 SYGVKD. V trimming: 7 bases; J trimming: 11 bases; junction bases outside the gene matches: 15. Here the CDR3 DNA reads TGTGCCATCAACCCACGGGACAGGGACGTAAATAAGCAGTTCTTC. Its translation is CAINPRDRDVNKQFF.

This clonotype was seen many times. This chain uses TRBV30 with TRBJ2-3; 7 bases are shared with TRBD2. The CDR3 totals 13 residues. CDR1 and CDR2 (germline): GTSNPN, SVGIG (reference sequence). V lost 4 bases to trimming and J lost 4 bases; unmatched junction nucleotides: 5. As DNA, the CDR3 is TGTGCCTGGATCGGGGGAGGGGCAGATACGCAGTATTTT. This translates into CAWIGGGADTQYF.

This chain links TRBV4-1 with TRBJ2-1, with D possibly being TRBD1 (5 bases). Germline V CDR1 and CDR2: MGHRA, YSYEKL. The length of the CDR3 is 13 residues. V was clipped by 0 bases and J by 8 bases, with 8 bases between them. Written as DNA, the CDR3 is TGCGCCAGCAGCCAAGAAGGGGAAGATGAGCAGTTCTTC. Amino acid sequence: CASSQEGEDEQFF.

The sample holds many counts of this clonotype. J is TRBJ2-1 and V is TRBV2; 7 bases match TRBD1. The CDR3 runs 15 residues. CDR1 and CDR2 (germline): SNHLY, FYNNEI. V shed 6 bases and J 5 bases; nucleotides not matched to a gene: 10. The CDR3 DNA is TGTGCCAGCAGCGAGGGGCAAGGGGGCCACAATGAGCAGTTCTTC. This codes for CASSEGQGGHNEQFF.

This clonotype was detected ten times or more. J is TRBJ1-1 and V is TRBV12-3 or TRBV12-4; weak D call: TRBD1 (6 bases). Trimming left V 5 bases short and J 1 base short, with 17 bases between. The CDR3 consists of 16 residues. CDR3: CASSPTGSRKNTEAFF. The CDR3 nucleotides read TGTGCCAGCAGTCCTACAGGGTCTCGGAAGAACACTGAAGCTTTCTTT.

This clonotype showed up many times. V and J are TRBV6-2 or TRBV6-3 and TRBJ2-1; D possibly corresponds to TRBD1 (5 bases). Germline lookup yields CDR1 MNHEY and CDR2 SVGEGT. The CDR3 consists of 14 residues. V lost 2 bases to trimming and J lost 4 bases, with 9 bases between them. The CDR3 bases are TGTGCCAGCAGTTACGCAGGGTTGTACAATGAGCAGTTCTTC. It specifies CASSYAGLYNEQFF.

This clonotype was detected many times. The chain carries TRBV6-1 and TRBJ2-1; 8 bases map to TRBD1. Germline values: CDR1 MNHNS, CDR2 SASEGT. The CDR3 covers 15 residues. With V trimmed by 2 bases and J by 6 bases, 6 bases remained unmatched. CDR3 coding DNA: TGTGCCAGCAGTGAAATGGACAGGGTCGGCAATGAGCAGTTCTTC. Protein sequence: CASSEMDRVGNEQFF.

This clonotype was found a few times. The chain is built from TRBV11-2 and TRBJ2-5, with D maybe TRBD2 (6 bases). The CDR3 runs 15 residues. Trimming took 6 bases from V and 5 from J, leaving 19 bases between them. Germline V gene sequence: CDR1 SGHAT, CDR2 FQNNGV. The CDR3: CASSFINRRVETQYF. CDR3 bases: TGTGCCAGCAGTTTTATTAACAGGAGGGTTGAGACCCAGTACTTC. Full variable domain (remainder filled in from reference TRBV11-2 and TRBJ2-5): EAGVAQSPRYKIIEKRQSVAFWCNPISGHATLYWYQQILGQGPKLLIQFQNNGVVDDSQLPKDRFSAERLKGVDSTLKIQPAKLEDSAVYLCASSFINRRVETQYFGPGTRLLVL.

In its sample, this clonotype was seen many times. The chain links TRBV28 to TRBJ2-4, with 16 bases that match TRBD2. V trimming: 6 bases; J trimming: 0 bases; junction bases outside the gene matches: 11. Germline V gene sequence: CDR1 MDHEN, CDR2 SYDVKM. The CDR3 consists of 20 residues. CDR3 bases: TGTGCCAGCAGCCACTCTCCGGGACTAGCGGGAGGGGGAGCCAAAAACATTCAGTACTTC. Its translation: CASSHSPGLAGGGAKNIQYF.

A few counts support this clonotype. The chain combines TRBV6-4 with TRBJ2-5; the D is unclear. V lost 2 bases to trimming and J lost 5 bases, with 9 bases between them. The CDR3 consists of 13 residues. Germline V gene sequence: CDR1 MRHNA, CDR2 SNTAGT. In nucleotides, the CDR3 is TGTGCCAGCAGTGACCGATGGGGTGAGACCCAGTACTTC. This encodes CASSDRWGETQYF.

In its sample, this clonotype was seen a few times. This rearrangement joins TRBV9 to TRBJ2-3; D possibly matches TRBD1 or TRBD2 (6 bases each). CDR3 length equals 15 residues. Trimming pared 0 bases from V and 4 bases from J, leaving 12 bases between. Germline V gene sequence: CDR1 SGDLS, CDR2 YYNGEE. DNA of the CDR3: TGTGCCAGCAGCGTAGCGGGGGCGGGTGCAGATACGCAGTATTTT. Its protein is CASSVAGAGADTQYF.

The V call is TRBV12-3 or TRBV12-4, the J call TRBJ1-1, with a tentative D call TRBD1 (6 bases). The CDR3 runs 14 residues. V lost 6 bases and J 3 bases, leaving 14 bases between the germline ends. CDR3 loop: CASSSSGVDTEAFF. For the CDR3, the DNA is TGTGCCAGCAGCAGCTCAGGGGTAGACACTGAAGCTTTCTTT.

The rearrangement joins TRBV15 to TRBJ2-7; 11 positions match TRBD2. This CDR3 region has 16 residues. Germline assignment: CDR1 LNHNV and CDR2 YYDKDF (reference sequence). V lost 4 bases to trimming and J lost 1 base; unmatched junction nucleotides: 6. The CDR3 loop reads CATSISRLAGSYEQYF. The CDR3 nucleotides read TGTGCCACCAGCATTAGTCGACTAGCGGGATCCTACGAGCAGTACTTC.